The 32 T cell receptor beta chains in this list originate from one sample, sequenced in a study of OX40 agonist ivuxolimab in advanced cancers. The method was immunoSEQ multiplex PCR; TCRdb's version includes in-frame clones alone and lacks a portion of them. The data contain approximately 70,000 clones, roughly 80% of them singletons. Sequenced here: CD4+ or CD8+ T cells sorted from blood, sampled in a trial of the OX40 agonist ivuxolimab. The receptor source for this set is an adult with an advanced solid tumor such as melanoma, head and neck, liver or kidney cancer.

The chain combines TRBV7-8 with TRBJ2-7; TRBD1 or TRBD2 may be the D gene (5 bases each). This CDR3 spans 13 amino acids. In germline, CDR1 is SGHVS, CDR2 FQNEAQ. With 5 bases removed from V and 2 bases from J, the gap between germline ends came to 10 bases. The CDR3 sequence is CASSVRDPYEQYF. The DNA of the CDR3 is TGTGCCAGCAGCGTCCGGGACCCCTACGAGCAGTACTTC.

A few counts support this clone. The chain has TRBV5-1 and TRBJ2-1; 11 bases are a match to TRBD1. Per the germline V gene, CDR1 is SGHRS and CDR2 is YFSETQ. Trimming at V came to 5 bases and at J to 7 bases, leaving 14 bases not matched to a gene. This CDR3 has 17 residues. CDR3 nucleotides: TGCGCCAGCAGAATAGGACAGGGGGCTCCTCTAGCGAATGAGCAGTTCTTC. This sequence encodes CASRIGQGAPLANEQFF.

The rearrangement joins TRBV7-9 to TRBJ2-5; 8 nucleotides line up with TRBD1. Unmatched junction bases numbered 3, after V lost 4 bases and J lost 2 bases. CDR3 length: 14 residues. CDR1 SEHNR and CDR2 FQNEAQ come from the germline V gene (reference sequence). In DNA, the CDR3 is TGTGCCAGCAGCTCAGGGACAGGACAAGAGACCCAGTACTTC. As protein: CASSSGTGQETQYF.

V usage is TRBV6-5 and J usage is TRBJ1-4; the D is unclear. Germline CDR1 is MNHEY and CDR2 is SVGAGI. The CDR3 extends over 12 amino acids. Trimming removed 6 bases at V and 8 bases at J, with 10 bases between. The CDR3 bases are TGTGCCAGCAGCTTCCTTGGCGAAAAACTGTTTTTT. Its translation: CASSFLGEKLFF.

V usage is TRBV9 and J usage is TRBJ1-1; D might be TRBD1 (6 bases). Germline V gene lookup returns CDR1 SGDLS and CDR2 YYNGEE. V lost 3 bases and J 2 bases, leaving 11 bases between the germline ends. This CDR3 comprises 14 residues. The CDR3 DNA follows: TGTGCCAGCAGCGAAGGACAGAGAAACACTGAAGCTTTCTTT. Its protein is CASSEGQRNTEAFF. The full variable domain, rest sourced from reference TRBV9 and TRBJ1-1, is DSGVTQTPKHLITATGQRVTLRCSPRSGDLSVYWYQQSLDQGLQFLIQYYNGEERAKGNILERFSAQQFPDLHSELNLSSLELGDSALYFCASSEGQRNTEAFFGQGTRLTVV.

The chain employs TRBV6-1 and TRBJ2-2, with 8 nucleotides matching TRBD1. V was clipped by 6 bases and J by 0 bases; unmatched bases: 3. Germline CDR1 reads MNHNS; CDR2 reads SASEGT. This CDR3 comprises 15 residues. The CDR3 loop reads CASRGQVPNTGELFF. CDR3 coding DNA: TGTGCCAGCAGGGGACAGGTTCCGAACACCGGGGAGCTGTTTTTT.

The chain links TRBV4-1 to TRBJ1-1; TRBD1 is a possible D gene (5 bases). Germline V gene lookup returns CDR1 MGHRA and CDR2 YSYEKL. Between the trimmed V and J ends, which lost 1 base and 3 bases, there was a span of 15 bases. The CDR3 extends over 16 amino acids. The CDR3 here is CASSQGQRAKDTEAFF. The DNA for the CDR3 is TGCGCCAGCAGCCAAGGACAGCGCGCGAAGGACACTGAAGCTTTCTTT.

V gene TRBV18 combines with J gene TRBJ2-7; D perhaps matches TRBD1 (5 bases). CDR1 and CDR2 from the germline V gene are KGHSH and LQKENI. The CDR3 runs 13 residues. Trimming shortened V by 6 bases and J by 6 bases, and 15 bases separated the two germline ends. For the CDR3, the DNA is TGTGCCAGCTCCTCACAGGTGGGGCCCGAGCAGTACTTC. It specifies CASSSQVGPEQYF.

This chain links TRBV27 with TRBJ2-1; D is unresolved. The ends were cut back, 7 bases at V and 6 bases at J, with 22 bases in the middle. The CDR3 has 16 amino acids. In germline, CDR1 is MNHEY, CDR2 SMNVEV (reference sequence). The CDR3 nucleotides are TGTGCCAGCAAGTCCCCCTTGGTCCAGGTTCCCAATGAGCAGTTCTTC. Amino acids: CASKSPLVQVPNEQFF.

V is TRBV19 and J is TRBJ1-3; D is possibly TRBD1 (5 bases). Trimming left V 3 bases short and J 3 bases short, with 9 bases between. Looked up from germline, CDR1 is LNHDA and CDR2 is SQIVND (reference sequence). The CDR3 contains 14 residues. CDR3 bases: TGTGCCAGTAGTATCGGGGGTGGTGGAAACACCATATATTTT. This sequence encodes CASSIGGGGNTIYF. The complete variable domain, with remaining parts taken from reference TRBV19 and TRBJ1-3, reads DGGITQSPKYLFRKEGQNVTLSCEQNLNHDAMYWYRQDPGQGLRLIYYSQIVNDFQKGDIAEGYSVSREKKESFPLTVTSAQKNPTAFYLCASSIGGGGNTIYFGEGSWLTVV.

This CDR3 reads CASSLWRMTGVDIQYF. In DNA form, the CDR3 reads TGTGCCAGCAGCCTGTGGCGAATGACAGGGGTGGACATTCAGTACTTC. This rearrangement joins TRBV5-5 to TRBJ2-4; 8 bases map to TRBD1. CDR1 SGHKS and CDR2 YYEKEE come from the germline V gene (reference sequence). This CDR3 comprises 16 residues. V lost 4 bases, J lost 8 bases, and 14 bases stayed unmatched.

The chain recombines TRBV5-4 with TRBJ2-5, with TRBD2 identical over 8 bases. The CDR3 extends over 16 amino acids. V was pared by 0 bases and J by 2 bases, with 6 bases of the junction left unmatched. Germline V CDR1 and CDR2: SGHNT, YYREEE (reference sequence). CDR3 protein: CASSLGGRQLQETQYF. The CDR3 DNA is TGTGCCAGCAGCTTGGGCGGGAGGCAGCTACAAGAGACCCAGTACTTC.

The J gene is TRBJ2-3, the V gene TRBV5-5, with 9 bases fitting TRBD1. V was clipped by 3 bases and J by 3 bases; unmatched bases: 2. Germline CDR1 SGHKS, CDR2 YYEKEE (reference sequence). The CDR3 contains 14 residues. The CDR3 region is CASSSQGATDTQYF. CDR3 nucleotides: TGTGCCAGCAGCTCACAGGGGGCGACAGATACGCAGTATTTT.

This sequence joins TRBV7-8 and TRBJ1-2, with 10 bases identical to TRBD1. Germline V gene data show CDR1 as SGHVS and CDR2 as FQNEAQ. The junction had 6 bases not matched to a gene; V was cut back by 3 bases and J by 8 bases. The CDR3 is 14 amino acids. CDR3 loop: CASSLDDRGRGYTF. The CDR3 DNA reads as TGTGCCAGCAGCTTGGACGACAGGGGGCGAGGCTACACCTTC. The variable domain in full, completed from reference TRBV7-8 and TRBJ1-2, reads GAGVSQSPRYKVAKRGQDVALRCDPISGHVSLFWYQQALGQGPEFLTYFQNEAQLDKSGLPSDRFFAERPEGSVSTLKIQRTQQEDSAVYLCASSLDDRGRGYTFGSGTRLTVV.

This chain connects TRBV2 to TRBJ2-3, with TRBD1 matching 9 bases. The V gene end was trimmed by 6 bases and the J gene end by 4 bases; junction bases not matched to a gene: 8. The germline V gene has CDR1 SNHLY and CDR2 FYNNEI. The CDR3 loop spans 15 amino acids. CDR3 residues: CASRRGQGWADTQYF. The CDR3 DNA reads TGTGCCAGCAGGAGGGGACAGGGCTGGGCAGATACGCAGTATTTT.

The J gene is TRBJ1-5, the V gene TRBV18, with D maybe TRBD1 (6 bases). Trimming took off 4 bases at V and 7 bases at J, with 14 bases between the two ends. The CDR3 is 14 amino acids. CDR1 and CDR2 (germline): KGHSH, LQKENI. CDR3 sequence: CASSRGRQGQPQHF. The CDR3 DNA reads as TGTGCCAGCTCACGGGGACGCCAGGGGCAGCCCCAGCATTTT.

The chain couples TRBV19 to TRBJ2-1; TRBD1 aligns across 10 bases. V lost 8 bases and J lost 2; bases outside the gene matches: 9. The CDR3 length is 16 residues. Germline V CDR1 and CDR2: LNHDA, SQIVND (reference sequence). CDR3 loop: CASQHGGTGAYNEQFF. The CDR3 nucleotides are TGTGCCAGTCAGCACGGTGGGACAGGGGCCTACAATGAGCAGTTCTTC.

This clone has a handful of counts. One junction end disagrees with the germline gene, perhaps due to a read error. The gene calls are TRBV7-2 and TRBJ1-2, with D unclear. Germline V gene data show CDR1 as SGHTA and CDR2 as FQGNSA. The CDR3 length is 13 residues. This chain's CDR3 is CASSHPGRSDTTF. The CDR3 nucleotides are TGTGCCAGCAGCCACCCCGGCCGATCAGATACTACATTC.

This clone turned up a few times. The rearrangement joins TRBV5-5 to TRBJ1-6; D unresolved. Germline-derived CDR1 and CDR2 are SGHKS and YYEKEE (reference sequence). This CDR3 comprises 14 residues. V was cut by 0 bases and J by 6 bases, with 7 bases left in between. CDR3 DNA sequence: TGTGCCAGCAGCTTGGCAGGTGGTAATTCACCCCTCCACTTT. Translated: CASSLAGGNSPLHF. The complete variable domain, with remaining parts taken from reference TRBV5-5 and TRBJ1-6, reads DAGVTQSPTHLIKTRGQQVTLRCSPISGHKSVSWYQQVLGQGPQFIFQYYEKEERGRGNFPDRFSARQFPNYSSELNVNALLLGDSALYLCASSLAGGNSPLHFGNGTRLTVT.

The chain is built from TRBV28 and TRBJ1-4; TRBD1 aligns across 7 bases. This CDR3 comprises 14 residues. With 6 bases clipped from V and 7 bases from J, the junction kept 8 bases outside the gene matches. Germline V gives CDR1 MDHEN, CDR2 SYDVKM. CDR3 region: CASSPPGQPEKLFF. The CDR3 nucleotides are TGTGCCAGCAGCCCACCGGGACAGCCTGAAAAACTGTTTTTT.

The chain carries TRBV6-1 and TRBJ1-2; a possible D gene is TRBD1 (6 bases). The V end lost 1 base, the J end lost 4 bases, and 13 bases lay between the germline ends. From germline, CDR1 is MNHNS and CDR2 SASEGT. This CDR3 has 15 residues. CDR3 region: CASSEDTGRSYGYTF. The DNA of the CDR3 is TGTGCCAGCAGTGAAGACACAGGGAGATCCTATGGCTACACCTTC.

This rearrangement joins TRBV19 to TRBJ1-3, with 10 bases fitting TRBD1. The V and J ends lost 4 bases and 2 bases, in that order; junction bases with no gene match: 5. The CDR3 is 16 residues long. CDR1 and CDR2 (germline): LNHDA, SQIVND (reference sequence). In DNA form, the CDR3 reads TGTGCCAGTAGTAAAACCGGGACAGGGGCTGGAAACACCATATATTTT. As protein: CASSKTGTGAGNTIYF.

The chain recombines TRBV7-2 with TRBJ2-6; 10 nucleotides agree with TRBD2. The V and J ends lost 5 bases and 3 bases, in that order; junction bases with no gene match: 13. Germline CDR1 and CDR2: SGHTA and FQGNSA. The CDR3 runs to 19 residues. In DNA, the CDR3 is TGTGCCAGCAGCCCAGCCCCGCTAGCGGGGGTAGGTGGGGCCAACGTCCTGACTTTC. As protein: CASSPAPLAGVGGANVLTF.

The rearrangement joins TRBV6-1 to TRBJ1-4, with D unclear. V was pared by 6 bases and J by 0 bases, with 5 bases between. Looked up from germline, CDR1 is MNHNS and CDR2 is SASEGT. The CDR3 has 13 amino acids. CDR3 in DNA: TGTGCCAGCAGGACATCAACTAATGAAAAACTGTTTTTT. It yields the protein CASRTSTNEKLFF.

This chain connects TRBV7-2 to TRBJ2-7, with TRBD2 as a possible D gene (5 bases). The CDR3 is 15 residues long. With 2 bases removed from V and 5 bases from J, the gap between germline ends came to 16 bases. CDR1 is SGHTA, CDR2 FQGNSA, per germline. The CDR3 DNA is TGTGCCAGCAGCTTATATGTAACTAGTTCTCACGAGCAGTACTTC. Protein product: CASSLYVTSSHEQYF. Full variable domain (rest looked up from reference TRBV7-2 and TRBJ2-7): GAGVSQSPSNKVTEKGKDVELRCDPISGHTALYWYRQSLGQGLEFLIYFQGNSAPDKSGLPSDRFSAERTGGSVSTLTIQRTQQEDSAVYLCASSLYVTSSHEQYFGPGTRLTVT.

The chain combines TRBV9 with TRBJ2-3, with D possibly being TRBD2 (6 bases). Between the trimmed V and J ends, which lost 0 bases and 0 bases, there was a span of 11 bases. From germline, CDR1 is SGDLS and CDR2 YYNGEE. The CDR3 length is 16 residues. CDR3: CASSVVGGVSTDTQYF. CDR3 sequence (DNA): TGTGCCAGCAGCGTAGTGGGCGGGGTGAGCACAGATACGCAGTATTTT.

The chain links TRBV18 to TRBJ1-4; 7 nucleotides align to TRBD1. J was trimmed by 3 bases and V by 4 bases; bases with no gene match: 8. This CDR3 is 16 amino acids long. Per the germline V gene, CDR1 is KGHSH and CDR2 is LQKENI. As DNA, the CDR3 is TGTGCCAGCTCACGGCCGGGACAGAGTCCTAATGAAAAACTGTTTTTT. This gives the protein CASSRPGQSPNEKLFF.

The chain employs TRBV5-1 and TRBJ1-5, with D perhaps TRBD1 (6 bases). This CDR3 has 19 residues. Germline CDR1 SGHRS, CDR2 YFSETQ. V shed 0 bases and J shed 4 bases, with 23 bases lying between them. The CDR3 region is CASSLAARERWDNNQPQHF. In nucleotides, the CDR3 is TGCGCCAGCAGCTTGGCCGCCCGGGAAAGATGGGACAATAATCAGCCCCAGCATTTT.

This chain links TRBV5-1 with TRBJ2-7, with 12 bases identical to TRBD1. V was clipped by 4 bases and J by 4 bases; unmatched bases: 6. Germline CDR1 reads SGHRS; CDR2 reads YFSETQ. This CDR3 comprises 15 residues. CDR3 loop: CASSLGTGGRYEQYF. CDR3 nucleotide sequence: TGCGCCAGCAGCCTCGGGACAGGGGGCAGGTACGAGCAGTACTTC.

The rearrangement links TRBV5-1 to TRBJ1-2, with 8 bases identical to TRBD1. V gave up 5 bases and J gave up 1 base; unmatched junction bases: 7. The CDR3 is made up of 15 amino acids. Germline values: CDR1 SGHRS, CDR2 YFSETQ. CDR3 sequence: CASRRDRQSNYGYTF. The CDR3 DNA follows: TGCGCCAGCAGGAGGGACAGGCAGAGTAACTATGGCTACACCTTC.

This clone was counted once. The chain recombines TRBV6-5 with TRBJ2-5, with D possibly TRBD1 on 6 matching bases. Between the trimmed V and J ends, which lost 6 bases and 0 bases, there was a span of 14 bases. The CDR3 sequence is 15 residues long. Looked up from germline, CDR1 is MNHEY and CDR2 is SVGAGI. In nucleotides, the CDR3 is TGTGCCAGCAGCAAAGGACAGACGTACCAAGAGACCCAGTACTTC. As protein: CASSKGQTYQETQYF.

The rearrangement uses TRBV19 and TRBJ2-1; 8 bases are shared with TRBD2. The V segment lost 7 bases and the J segment 3 bases; nucleotides outside the gene matches: 11. Germline CDR1 LNHDA, CDR2 SQIVND (reference sequence). This CDR3 is 16 amino acids long. The CDR3 DNA follows: TGTGCCAGTACCGACTTGGGACTAGGTAGCTACAATGAGCAGTTCTTC. Its translation is CASTDLGLGSYNEQFF.